The 8 T cell receptor beta chains listed next were all sequenced from one sample in a study of T cell clonality in common variable immunodeficiency. Only in-frame clones appear in the TCRdb table, and some are missing; sequencing was by immunoSEQ multiplex PCR. Singletons are absent from the sample, which has some 45,000 clones. The source material was peripheral blood mononuclear cells. These TCRs come from a person between 18 and 75 years old in good health.

This clone occurred many times. Read coverage stops 3 residues before the CDR3 terminus; the germline J gene supplies the remainder. The rearrangement links TRBV2 to TRBJ2-7, with 8 bases identical to TRBD1. CDR3 length: 17 amino acids. The ends lost 1 base at V and 4 bases at J; junction bases unmatched: 12. The germline V gene encodes CDR1 SNHLY and CDR2 FYNNEI. The DNA read from the CDR3 is TGTGCCAGCAGTGAAGTTCAGGGGGCGTATATTCGGTACGAG. Residues: CASSEVQGAYIRYE. The entire CDR3 sequence reads CASSEVQGAYIRYEQYF.

This clone was counted ten times or more. CDR3 DNA, as far as it was read: TGTGCCAGTAGTATAATTCTGGGCAGTTCCACTGAA. It encodes CASSIILGSSTE. The entire CDR3 sequence reads CASSIILGSSTEAFF. V is TRBV19 and J is TRBJ1-1; D gene unclear. The read ends 3 residues shy of where the CDR3 ends; the end is completed using the germline J gene. This CDR3 comprises 15 residues. Germline loops: CDR1 LNHDA, CDR2 SQIVND (reference sequence). V was trimmed by 2 bases and J by 4 bases, leaving 14 bases between them.

This clone came up many times. Read coverage stops 3 residues before the CDR3 terminus; the germline J gene supplies the remainder. The genes are TRBV5-1 and TRBJ1-4, with 8 bases matching TRBD1. This CDR3 region has 13 residues. Per germline, CDR1 SGHRS and CDR2 YFSETQ. The CDR3 here is CASSLAQGGPLFF. The DNA read from the CDR3 is TGCGCCAGCAGCTTGGCACAGGGGGGTCCA.

In this sample, this clone turned up a few times. Coverage ceases 3 residues before the CDR3 finishes, and the germline J gene fills in the end. V gene TRBV19 combines with J gene TRBJ1-2, with unresolved D. The germline gives CDR1 LNHDA, CDR2 SQIVND (reference sequence). The length of the CDR3 is 15 residues. The part of the CDR3 DNA that was read is TGTGCCAGTAGTACCTCCAACCCAGGCACAGATACC. It translates to CASSTSNPGTDT. The entire CDR3 reads CASSTSNPGTDTYTF.

This clone was observed at least ten times. The DNA ends 3 residues before the CDR3 does, and the rest of the CDR3 is filled in from the germline J gene. The chain carries TRBV19 and TRBJ2-1; TRBD2 aligns across 8 bases. Germline CDR1 LNHDA, CDR2 SQIVND (reference sequence). The trim removed 4 bases at V and 7 bases at J, leaving 6 bases unmatched. CDR3 size: 14 residues. The CDR3 loop reads CASSTTGGPNEQFF. The part of the CDR3 DNA that was read is TGTGCCAGTAGTACCACGGGGGGGCCGAATGAG.

This clone turned up a few times. The read terminates 3 residues before the CDR3 end, so the remaining end is supplied by the germline J gene. The J gene is TRBJ1-1, the V gene TRBV19; D may be TRBD1 (5 bases). From germline, CDR1 is LNHDA and CDR2 SQIVND (reference sequence). Trimming left V 8 bases short and J 4 bases short, with 11 bases between. This CDR3 contains 12 residues. The DNA read from the CDR3 is TGTGCCAGTCAATGGGGGGTCACTGAA. Translating it yields CASQWGVTE. The CDR3 in its entirety is CASQWGVTEAFF.

This clone was counted many times. Read data end 3 residues before the CDR3 end; the end is taken from the germline J gene. This sequence joins TRBV18 and TRBJ2-5, with 14 bases that match TRBD2. The CDR3 spans 16 residues. Germline V gives CDR1 KGHSH, CDR2 LQKENI. Trimming at V came to 3 bases and at J to 4 bases, leaving 4 bases not matched to a gene. The CDR3 is CASSPGLAGGGETQYF. Incomplete CDR3 DNA: TGTGCCAGCTCACCCGGACTAGCGGGGGGTGGAGAGACC.

This clone was detected ten times or more. The observed sequence ends 3 residues before the CDR3 terminus, with the missing tail filled in from the germline J gene. The chain carries TRBV9 and TRBJ2-1; 9 bases match TRBD1. The germline V gene has CDR1 SGDLS and CDR2 YYNGEE. Trimming took 3 bases from V and 7 from J; bases not matched to a gene: 5. CDR3 length: 14 amino acids. The sequenced CDR3 bases are TGTGCCAGCAGCGCCGGGACAGGGAGGAATGAG. This encodes CASSAGTGRNE. The full CDR3 reads CASSAGTGRNEQFF.